Presented here are 3 T cell receptor beta chains from one specimen sequenced in a study of blood T cells in healthy people across ages. PCR was performed a second time for about 6 to 12 cycles using a sample-barcoded 5' primer and a J-beta primer mix. TCRdb re-analysed the 5' RACE reads in MiXCR, keeping a single row per CDR3 protein. The data show fewer than 1 million distinct CDR3 sequences, under 45% seen once. Sequencing was carried out using blood. Receptors originate from a man aged 55 to 70 in good health.

This chain uses TRBV6-6 with TRBJ1-5; D is possibly TRBD1 (6 bases). There are 14 residues in the CDR3. V lost 6 bases and J 3 bases, leaving 12 bases between the germline ends. The V gene's germline CDR1 is MNHNY and CDR2 SVGAGI (reference sequence). In nucleotides, the CDR3 is TGTGCCAGCAGGGTACAGGGTACCAATCAGCCCCAGCATTTT. This codes for CASRVQGTNQPQHF.

The chain couples TRBV10-3 to TRBJ2-7; D remains unclear. The CDR3 has 12 residues. V was pared by 10 bases and J by 6 bases, with 16 bases between. Germline values: CDR1 ENHRY, CDR2 SYGVKD. In DNA, the CDR3 is TGTGCCACCGCCAGAGTCGGCTGCGAGCAGTACTTC. It translates to CATARVGCEQYF.

This clonotype was seen only a few times. CDR3 residues: CASTLTASSYNSPLHF. The CDR3 region has the DNA TGTGCCAGCACCCTGACAGCTTCCTCCTATAATTCACCCCTCCACTTT. The rearrangement links TRBV7-2 to TRBJ1-6; D perhaps matches TRBD1 (5 bases). Germline CDR1 is SGHTA and CDR2 is FQGNSA. With 7 bases removed from V and 0 bases from J, the gap between germline ends came to 13 bases. This CDR3 has 16 residues.